This T cell receptor (beta chain) stems from a study of blood T cell repertoires in COVID-19 (dated by TCRdb to the early 2020s). With regard to the full study: Collaborator samples came from the United States, Italy and Spain and covered acute and convalescent phases of COVID-19. The prospective study material was composed of cDNA or gDNA derived from T cells, B-cell-depleted T cells, or PBMCs. Subjects who had been exposed to COVID-19, were actively infected with it, or had recovered from it provided the deeply sampled blood TCRbeta repertoires that made up the dataset. The repertoires were made available in a free public database intended to serve as a resource for research on the immune response to SARS-CoV-2. The samples were drawn from two sources: the first 160 participants of the ongoing ImmuneRACE study, and 1,254 subjects contributed by 6 global collaborators. Nearly every sample came with metadata listing a de-identified subject ID, COVID-19 status, age in years and sex. HLA class I and class II types, where available, came from metadata supplied by the sample provider rather than from assay-based typing. Broader findings and caveats from the paper: The amount of clinical and demographic metadata varied by source and participant and was provided uncurated.

The cysteine opens and the phenylalanine closes a CDR3 of 12 amino acids. The retained sequence is limited to the CDR3, 36 bases, with the frame set at the first base. Trimming removed 7 bases from V and 5 bases from J, leaving 14 bases between the germline ends. Looking up the germline V gene yields CDR1 SQVTM and CDR2 ANQGSEA. The immunoSEQ Assay, a bias-controlled multiplex PCR, was used to amplify TCRbeta CDR3 regions from genomic DNA. The original methods were these. The number of nucleated cells in each sample was estimated by amplification of reference gene primers within the assay. Sequence reads were collapsed and filtered to measure the absolute abundance of every unique TCRbeta CDR3 rearrangement. For each sample, productive Simpson clonality was calculated as the square root of Simpson's diversity index across productive rearrangements. TCRdb took this table from immuneACCESS and kept in-frame rearrangements with V and J called. Such tables lack part of the clones; where checked against another copy, unresolved V genes explain under half of the gap, and the rest is unexplained. That table supplies the V and J calls and clone size; D and trimming were determined from the DNA. The sample profile shows fewer than 200,000 clones; around nine tenths of them were found once. Under 15% of the sample rests with the top ten.

Comments on this clone: Its antigen remains unidentified. Base-call qualities are not available, and no considerably larger clone is one nucleotide away.

In Seattle, one collaborating source enrolled patients while the infection was active and tracked those patients longitudinally over the course of disease. Each collaborating institution followed its own protocols to collect whole blood in K2EDTA tubes. For TCRbeta analysis, collaborators shipped samples in one of three forms: frozen whole blood, isolated PBMCs, or DNA extracted from either of those sample types. This receptor chain uses TRBV29-1 and TRBJ2-5; the D gene remains uncertain. The sample comprised peripheral blood. The sequence derives from a woman aged 70-85 years with COVID-19, enrolled during active disease. This receptor carries the CDR3 CSAGRVLETQYF. The DNA sequence is given as TGCAGCGCGGGTCGAGTCCTCGAGACCCAGTACTTC.